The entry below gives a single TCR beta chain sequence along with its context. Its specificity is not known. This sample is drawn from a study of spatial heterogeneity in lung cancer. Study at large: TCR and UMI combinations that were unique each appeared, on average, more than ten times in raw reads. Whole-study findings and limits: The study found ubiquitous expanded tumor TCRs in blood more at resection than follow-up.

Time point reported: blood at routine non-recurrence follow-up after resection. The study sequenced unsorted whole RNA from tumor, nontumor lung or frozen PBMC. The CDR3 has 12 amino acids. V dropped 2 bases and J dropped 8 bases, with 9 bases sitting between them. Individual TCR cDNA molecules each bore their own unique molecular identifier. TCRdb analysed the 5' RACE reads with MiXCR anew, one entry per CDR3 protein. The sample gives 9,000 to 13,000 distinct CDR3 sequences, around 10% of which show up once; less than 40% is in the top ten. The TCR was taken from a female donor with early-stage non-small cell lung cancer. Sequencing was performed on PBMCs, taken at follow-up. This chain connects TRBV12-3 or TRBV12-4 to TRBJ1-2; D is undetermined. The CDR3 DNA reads TGTGCCAGCAGTTTATCCGGGGTCGGCTACACCTTC. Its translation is CASSLSGVGYTF.